This is a list of T cell receptor beta chains from one sample in a study of vaccination and CD4 T cells after COVID-19. TCRdb used MiXCR to reprocess the PCR reads, holding one entry per CDR3 protein. This sample has 4,200 or so distinct CDR3 sequences, with roughly 38% found just once. No antigen has been identified for these receptors. The starting material was CD4+ T cells from blood, cultured in vitro, obtained after SARS-CoV-2 vaccination. These receptors all stem from a human donor who had recovered from COVID-19. Each CDR3 is given with its conserved first and last residue. Fields, in order: clone size, D gene, J gene, V gene, CDR3 protein, CDR3 DNA. A D gene is named only where the DNA matches it firmly. Size is omitted from some rows. Given values are once, few, many or a class for expanded clones.

size: -; D: -; J: TRBJ1-2; V: TRBV7-2; CDR3: CALPRGGALGGYTF; DNA: TGTGCCCTCCCTCGGGGAGGGGCGCTAGGTGGCTACACCTTC
size: -; D: -; J: TRBJ2-3; V: TRBV4-3; CDR3: CASSQIGKSTDTQYF; DNA: TGCGCCAGCAGCCAGATCGGGAAGAGCACAGATACGCAGTATTTT
size: -; D: -; J: TRBJ1-1; V: TRBV29-1; CDR3: CSVGELLNTEAFF; DNA: TGCAGCGTTGGGGAGCTACTTAACACTGAAGCTTTCTTT
size: -; D: -; J: TRBJ1-1; V: TRBV27; CDR3: CASSLFLGTEAFF; DNA: TGTGCCAGCAGTTTATTTTTGGGGACAGAAGCTTTCTTT
size: -; D: TRBD2; J: TRBJ2-1; V: TRBV7-3; CDR3: CASSLASGSINEQFF; DNA: TGTGCCAGCAGCTTGGCTAGCGGGAGTATCAATGAGCAGTTCTTC
size: few; D: -; J: TRBJ1-1; V: TRBV19; CDR3: CASSMADSSTEAFF; DNA: TGTGCCAGTAGTATGGCAGACTCGAGCACTGAAGCTTTCTTT
size: few; D: -; J: TRBJ2-7; V: TRBV20-1; CDR3: CSARDSGRVRWEQYF; DNA: TGCAGTGCTAGAGATTCCGGCAGGGTCCGCTGGGAGCAGTACTTC
size: once; D: TRBD2; J: TRBJ2-5; V: TRBV6-2/TRBV6-3; CDR3: CASSPGLAGGWETQYF; DNA: TGTGCCAGCAGTCCCGGACTAGCGGGAGGGTGGGAGACCCAGTACTTC
size: -; D: -; J: TRBJ2-7; V: TRBV28; CDR3: CASSLSGQPSKYF; DNA: TGTGCCAGCAGTTTATCTGGACAACCCTCTAAGTACTTC
size: -; D: -; J: TRBJ1-1; V: TRBV11-3; CDR3: CASSPRGWGVANTEAFF; DNA: TGTGCCAGCAGCCCCAGAGGCTGGGGTGTCGCGAACACTGAAGCTTTCTTT
size: few; D: -; J: TRBJ2-5; V: TRBV7-6; CDR3: CASSLGRARSIQETQYF; DNA: TGTGCCAGCAGCTTAGGCAGGGCGAGATCCATACAAGAGACCCAGTACTTC
size: -; D: TRBD1; J: TRBJ1-2; V: TRBV2; CDR3: CASSVTGVGGYTF; DNA: TGTGCCAGCAGTGTGACAGGGGTCGGTGGCTACACCTTC
size: -; D: -; J: TRBJ2-5; V: TRBV20-1; CDR3: CSARDPSVEETQYF; DNA: TGCAGTGCTAGAGATCCTAGCGTAGAAGAGACCCAGTACTTC
size: -; D: -; J: TRBJ1-5; V: TRBV12-5; CDR3: CASGQGEDQPQHF; DNA: TGTGCTAGTGGCCAGGGAGAAGATCAGCCCCAGCATTTT
size: few; D: -; J: TRBJ2-5; V: TRBV24-1; CDR3: CATSDSSGRGEEETQYF; DNA: TGTGCCACCAGTGATTCGTCCGGGAGAGGGGAGGAGGAGACCCAGTACTTC
size: -; D: TRBD1; J: TRBJ2-7; V: TRBV10-3; CDR3: CAIGTGGYEQYF; DNA: TGTGCCATCGGGACAGGAGGGTACGAGCAGTACTTC
size: -; D: -; J: TRBJ1-1; V: TRBV4-1; CDR3: CASSQVGGITEAFF; DNA: TGCGCCAGCAGCCAAGTGGGGGGAATCACTGAAGCTTTCTTT
size: -; D: -; J: TRBJ2-7; V: TRBV2; CDR3: CASSRDFPYEQYF; DNA: TGTGCCAGCTCCCGGGACTTCCCCTACGAGCAGTACTTC
size: -; D: -; J: TRBJ2-7; V: TRBV15; CDR3: CATSREYVSYEQYF; DNA: TGTGCCACCAGCAGAGAGTATGTCTCCTACGAGCAGTACTTC
size: few; D: TRBD1; J: TRBJ1-2; V: TRBV10-3; CDR3: CAISQDREISYGYTF; DNA: TGTGCCATCAGTCAAGACAGGGAGATCAGCTATGGCTACACCTTC
size: few; D: -; J: TRBJ1-5; V: TRBV20-1; CDR3: CSARVGFGNQPQHF; DNA: TGCAGTGCTAGGGTTGGTTTCGGCAATCAGCCCCAGCATTTT
size: -; D: -; J: TRBJ2-7; V: TRBV30; CDR3: CAWSVFQLSEQYF; DNA: TGTGCCTGGAGTGTCTTTCAGTTGTCCGAGCAGTACTTC
size: -; D: -; J: TRBJ2-7; V: TRBV10-3; CDR3: CAIMERPSDYEQYF; DNA: TGTGCCATCATGGAAAGGCCCTCGGACTACGAGCAGTACTTC
size: -; D: TRBD1; J: TRBJ2-5; V: TRBV15; CDR3: CATSLSGTGALQYQETQYF; DNA: TGTGCCACCAGCCTCTCCGGGACAGGGGCGCTCCAATACCAAGAGACCCAGTACTTC
size: few; D: -; J: TRBJ2-5; V: TRBV20-1; CDR3: CSARPGYQETQYF; DNA: TGCAGTGCTAGACCCGGGTACCAAGAGACCCAGTACTTC
size: -; D: TRBD1; J: TRBJ1-2; V: TRBV18; CDR3: CASSHTGGDGYTF; DNA: TGTGCCAGCTCACACACAGGGGGCGATGGCTACACCTTC
size: -; D: -; J: TRBJ1-4; V: TRBV7-9; CDR3: CASSRGTRNEKLFF; DNA: TGTGCCAGCAGCCGGGGCACACGTAATGAAAAACTGTTTTTT
size: few; D: -; J: TRBJ1-1; V: TRBV19; CDR3: CASSPTVMNTEAFF; DNA: TGTGCCAGTAGCCCGACAGTCATGAACACTGAAGCTTTCTTT
size: -; D: -; J: TRBJ2-7; V: TRBV5-4; CDR3: CASRADPGPYYEQYF; DNA: TGTGCCAGCAGGGCAGATCCGGGCCCATATTACGAGCAGTACTTC
size: -; D: TRBD1; J: TRBJ2-5; V: TRBV4-1; CDR3: CASCQGSLYLGTGGDRETQYF; DNA: TGCGCCAGCTGCCAAGGGAGCCTTTATTTGGGGACAGGGGGCGACCGGGAGACCCAGTACTTC
size: -; D: -; J: TRBJ1-2; V: TRBV5-1; CDR3: CASSLDQGHYGYTF; DNA: TGCGCCAGCAGCTTGGATCAGGGGCACTATGGCTACACCTTC
size: -; D: -; J: TRBJ1-5; V: TRBV6-2/TRBV6-3; CDR3: CASSYSRGIGNQPQHF; DNA: TGTGCCAGCAGTTACTCACGGGGTATTGGCAATCAGCCCCAGCATTTT
size: few; D: -; J: TRBJ2-5; V: TRBV20-1; CDR3: CSARVVRGTLGETQYF; DNA: TGCAGTGCTAGAGTGGTCAGAGGCACTTTGGGGGAGACCCAGTACTTC